Listed below are T cell receptor beta chains from one sample, sequenced in a study of molecular identifiers for immune sequencing clone quantification. TCRdb re-analysed the PCR reads in MiXCR, keeping a single row per CDR3 protein. The sample gives hundreds of thousands of distinct CDR3 sequences, roughly 23% of which show up once; roughly 0.8% is in the top ten. The specimen sequenced was naive CD8+ T cells from blood, with Jurkat cell RNA spiked in. Receptor source: a human donor in good health. Some libraries in this study had Jurkat cell RNA spiked in. Each CDR3 is given with its conserved first and last residue. The D gene is left open where the match is weak. Only some rows state a clone size, as once, few, many or a class for expanded clones.

TRBJ1-2 TRBV14 many . CASSRDTTFGYGYTF TGTGCCAGCAGCCGGGACACGACTTTTGGCTATGGCTACACCTTC
TRBJ2-4 TRBV4-3 many . CASSQSKLAKNIQYF TGCGCCAGCAGCCAGTCGAAGTTAGCCAAAAACATTCAGTACTTC
TRBJ2-5 TRBV19 many . CASSGDPGPQETQYF TGTGCCAGTAGCGGAGACCCGGGGCCTCAAGAGACCCAGTACTTC
TRBJ2-6 TRBV4-1 . . CASRHEGTGANVLTF TGCGCCAGCAGACACGAGGGGACTGGGGCCAACGTCCTGACTTTC
TRBJ1-1 TRBV7-9 . . CASSSQTMNTEAFF TGTGCCAGCAGCTCACAGACAATGAACACTGAAGCTTTCTTT
TRBJ1-1 TRBV27 . . CASGLAVNTEAFF TGTGCCAGCGGTTTAGCGGTCAACACTGAAGCTTTCTTT
TRBJ2-3 TRBV19 many TRBD2 CASSITSSGTTDTQYF TGTGCCAGTAGTATAACGTCTAGCGGGACGACAGATACGCAGTATTTT
TRBJ1-1 TRBV27 few TRBD1 CASSLVTGDANTEAFF TGTGCCAGCAGTTTAGTTACAGGGGATGCGAACACTGAAGCTTTCTTT
TRBJ1-1 TRBV27 many . CASSLWAPSGNTEAFF TGTGCCAGCAGTTTATGGGCCCCTTCGGGTAACACTGAAGCTTTCTTT
TRBJ2-3 TRBV20-1 many TRBD2 CSARPGERGGPDTQYF TGCAGTGCTAGACCTGGGGAGCGGGGGGGCCCAGATACGCAGTATTTT
TRBJ2-4 TRBV4-3 many . CASSQEEDARGIQYF TGCGCCAGCAGCCAAGAGGAGGACGCCAGGGGCATTCAGTACTTC
TRBJ2-3 TRBV20-1 . TRBD2 CSGPGLAGNTDTRYF TGCAGTGGGCCGGGACTAGCGGGAAACACAGATACGCGGTATTTT
TRBJ2-2 TRBV7-2 many . CASSLGGVTNTGELFF TGTGCCAGCAGCCTTGGGGGAGTGACGAACACCGGGGAGCTGTTTTTT
TRBJ1-1 TRBV6-2/TRBV6-3 many . CASRIDSMNTEAFF TGTGCCAGCAGAATAGACAGCATGAACACTGAAGCTTTCTTT
TRBJ2-7 TRBV20-1 . . CSAREQGRTYEQYF TGCAGTGCTAGAGAGCAGGGAAGGACCTACGAGCAGTACTTC
TRBJ1-5 TRBV23-1 many . CASSQSQVHNQPQHF TGCGCCAGCAGTCAATCACAAGTTCACAATCAGCCCCAGCATTTT
TRBJ2-2 TRBV25-1 . TRBD2 CASSSRETPVELFF TGTGCCAGCAGCTCGCGGGAGACGCCGGTGGAGCTGTTTTTT
TRBJ2-7 TRBV4-3 few TRBD2 CASSQDRRGGTYEQYF TGCGCCAGCAGCCAAGATCGCCGCGGGGGGACCTACGAGCAGTACTTC
TRBJ2-3 TRBV29-1 many TRBD2 CSVEVSSGMVSTDTQYF TGCAGCGTTGAAGTTTCTAGCGGGATGGTGAGCACAGATACGCAGTATTTT
TRBJ2-1 TRBV7-2 many . CASSLAGGSEQFF TGTGCCAGCAGCTTAGCAGGGGGGAGTGAGCAGTTCTTC
TRBJ2-3 TRBV24-1 many . CATSEDPGGDTQYF TGTGCCACCAGTGAGGACCCAGGAGGAGATACGCAGTATTTT
TRBJ2-5 TRBV24-1 many TRBD2 CATSDAIAGGGTWQETQYF TGTGCCACCAGTGATGCCATTGCGGGGGGCGGTACCTGGCAAGAGACCCAGTACTTC
TRBJ2-7 TRBV9 many TRBD1 CASSGDRTYEQYF TGTGCCAGCAGTGGGGACAGGACCTACGAGCAGTACTTC
TRBJ2-1 TRBV7-3 many TRBD2 CASSGGSRDEQFF TGTGCCAGCAGCGGCGGGAGTAGGGATGAGCAGTTCTTC
TRBJ2-5 TRBV20-1 few TRBD1 CSAGGQDPSDGAQETQYF TGCAGTGCTGGGGGACAGGATCCATCAGACGGAGCCCAAGAGACCCAGTACTTC
TRBJ2-7 TRBV5-4 many . CASSLYGYEQYF TGTGCCAGCAGCTTGTATGGCTACGAGCAGTACTTC
TRBJ2-7 TRBV4-1 many . CASSQSPPTSLSSYEQYF TGCGCCAGCAGCCAAAGCCCACCGACTTCCTTGAGCTCCTACGAGCAGTACTTC
TRBJ2-7 TRBV27 . . CASSFTGIGFAEQYF TGTGCCAGCAGTTTCACAGGGATCGGGTTCGCCGAGCAGTACTTC
TRBJ1-5 TRBV30 many . CAWSAGGQPQHF TGTGCCTGGAGTGCGGGTGGTCAGCCCCAGCATTTT
TRBJ2-3 TRBV9 many . CASSVGGSTDTQYF TGTGCCAGCAGCGTAGGAGGTTCCACAGATACGCAGTATTTT
TRBJ2-5 TRBV6-2/TRBV6-3 . TRBD2 CASSYAAGGLQETQYF TGTGCCAGCAGTTACGCGGCGGGGGGCCTACAAGAGACCCAGTACTTC
TRBJ2-7 TRBV9 many TRBD2 CASSPLSSGSAYEQYF TGTGCCAGCAGCCCACTGAGTAGCGGGAGCGCCTACGAGCAGTACTTC
TRBJ1-3 TRBV12-3/TRBV12-4 . . CASGFPVGTIYF TGTGCCAGCGGTTTTCCGGTCGGCACCATATATTTT
TRBJ2-1 TRBV9 many . CASSVVYGSSYNEQFF TGTGCCAGCAGCGTAGTCTACGGGAGCTCCTACAATGAGCAGTTCTTC
TRBJ1-6 TRBV4-3 . . CASSQEEGPHSPLHF TGCGCCAGCAGCCAAGAAGAGGGTCCGCATTCACCCCTCCACTTT
TRBJ1-5 TRBV6-6 many . CASSYSHGGNQPQHF TGTGCCAGCAGTTACTCGCACGGCGGCAATCAGCCCCAGCATTTT
TRBJ1-1 TRBV5-5 many . CASSPLSRTEAFF TGTGCCAGCAGCCCTTTGAGTCGGACTGAAGCTTTCTTT